The 4 T cell receptor beta chains in this list originate from one sample, sequenced in a study of CD8 T cells in Susac syndrome. RNA totalling about 0.5 to 1 ug underwent reverse transcription with random hexamers. TCRdb processed the immunoSEQ multiplex PCR reads anew with MiXCR; each CDR3 protein has one entry. The table lists about 280,000 distinct CDR3 sequences, roughly 85% of them singletons. The sample consisted of CD8+ T cells from PBMCs. The source of these receptors is a human donor with multiple sclerosis.

The J gene is TRBJ1-5, the V gene TRBV5-5, with D tentatively TRBD1 (6 bases). Germline V lookup: CDR1 SGHKS, CDR2 YYEKEE (reference sequence). V was clipped by 0 bases and J by 3 bases, with 10 bases between them. The CDR3 length is 15 residues. CDR3 DNA: TGTGCCAGCAGCTTGGAAGGGGGACTCAATCAGCCCCAGCATTTT. Its translation: CASSLEGGLNQPQHF.

V gene TRBV11-2 combines with J gene TRBJ2-5, with TRBD2 identical over 7 bases. The CDR3 length is 15 residues. CDR1 and CDR2 (germline): SGHAT, FQNNGV. Trimming took 4 bases from V and 3 from J; bases not matched to a gene: 8. The CDR3 DNA follows: TGTGCCAGCAGCTCGATACTAGCGCCGGAAGAGACCCAGTACTTC. Residues: CASSSILAPEETQYF.

This chain connects TRBV25-1 to TRBJ2-7; 7 nucleotides agree with TRBD1. CDR1 is MGHDK, CDR2 SYGVNS, per germline. This CDR3 is 12 amino acids long. V was pared by 10 bases and J by 3 bases, with 6 bases of the junction left unmatched. The CDR3 protein is CATGDSIYEQYF. DNA of the CDR3: TGTGCCACCGGGGACAGCATCTACGAGCAGTACTTC.

With regard to this clonotype: A junction boundary mismatches the germline segment, possibly from a read error. V and J are TRBV4-1 and TRBJ2-1; D not certain. Per germline, CDR1 MGHRA and CDR2 YSYEKL. CDR3 size: 16 residues. CDR3 DNA sequence: TGCGCCGGCAGCCGGGCGAACACGAGCTCCTACAATGAGCAGTTCTTC. It specifies CAGSRANTSSYNEQFF.